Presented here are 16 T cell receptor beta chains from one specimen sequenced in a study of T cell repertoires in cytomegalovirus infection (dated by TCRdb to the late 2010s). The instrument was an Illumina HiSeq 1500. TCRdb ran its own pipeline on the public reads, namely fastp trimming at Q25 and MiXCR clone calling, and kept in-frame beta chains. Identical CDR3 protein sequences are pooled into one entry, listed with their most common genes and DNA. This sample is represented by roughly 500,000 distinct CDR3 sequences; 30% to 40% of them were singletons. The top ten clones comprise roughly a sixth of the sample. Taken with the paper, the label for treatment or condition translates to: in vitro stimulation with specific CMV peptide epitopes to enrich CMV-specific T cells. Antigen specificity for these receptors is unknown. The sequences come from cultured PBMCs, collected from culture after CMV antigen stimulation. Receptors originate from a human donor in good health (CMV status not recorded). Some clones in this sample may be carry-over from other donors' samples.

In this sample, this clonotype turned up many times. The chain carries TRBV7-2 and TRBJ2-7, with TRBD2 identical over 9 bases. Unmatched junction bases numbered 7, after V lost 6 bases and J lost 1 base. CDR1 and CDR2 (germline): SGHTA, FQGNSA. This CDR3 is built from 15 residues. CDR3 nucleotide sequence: TGTGCCAGCAGGCCGGCGGGAGGGCCTTCCTACGAGCAGTACTTC. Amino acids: CASRPAGGPSYEQYF. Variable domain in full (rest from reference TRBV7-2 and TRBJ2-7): GAGVSQSPSNKVTEKGKDVELRCDPISGHTALYWYRQSLGQGLEFLIYFQGNSAPDKSGLPSDRFSAERTGGSVSTLTIQRTQQEDSAVYLCASRPAGGPSYEQYFGPGTRLTVT.

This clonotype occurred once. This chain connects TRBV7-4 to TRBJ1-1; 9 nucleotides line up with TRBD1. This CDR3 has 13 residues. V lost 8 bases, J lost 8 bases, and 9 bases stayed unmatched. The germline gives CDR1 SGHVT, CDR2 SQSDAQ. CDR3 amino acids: CASQGTGSAEAFF. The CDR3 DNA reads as TGTGCCAGCCAGGGGACAGGGTCGGCAGAAGCTTTCTTT.

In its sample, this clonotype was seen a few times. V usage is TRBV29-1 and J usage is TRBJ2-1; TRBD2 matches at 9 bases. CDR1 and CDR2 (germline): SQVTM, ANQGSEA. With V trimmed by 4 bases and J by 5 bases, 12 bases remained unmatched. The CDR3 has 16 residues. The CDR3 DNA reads TGCAGCGTTGTGGGCAGGGGGACTAGCAGGAACAATGAGCAGTTCTTC. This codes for CSVVGRGTSRNNEQFF.

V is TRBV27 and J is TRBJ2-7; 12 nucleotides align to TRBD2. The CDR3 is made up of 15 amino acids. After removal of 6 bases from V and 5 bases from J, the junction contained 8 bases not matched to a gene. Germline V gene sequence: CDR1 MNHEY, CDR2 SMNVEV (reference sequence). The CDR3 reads CASSPLAGGVHEQYF. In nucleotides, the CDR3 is TGTGCCAGCAGCCCACTAGCGGGAGGCGTCCACGAGCAGTACTTC.

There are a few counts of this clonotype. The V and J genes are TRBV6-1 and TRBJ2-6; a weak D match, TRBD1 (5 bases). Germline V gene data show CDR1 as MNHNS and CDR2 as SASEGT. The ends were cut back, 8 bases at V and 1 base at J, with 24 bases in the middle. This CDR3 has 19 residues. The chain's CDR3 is CASGYPKGSSISGANVLTF. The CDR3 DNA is TGTGCCAGCGGCTACCCAAAGGGGTCTTCAATTTCTGGGGCCAACGTCCTGACTTTC.

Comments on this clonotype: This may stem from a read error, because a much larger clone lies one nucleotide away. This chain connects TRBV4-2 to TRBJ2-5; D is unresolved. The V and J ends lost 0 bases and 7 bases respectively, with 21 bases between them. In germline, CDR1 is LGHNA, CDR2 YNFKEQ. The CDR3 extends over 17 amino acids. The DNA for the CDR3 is TGTGCCAGCAGCCAAGATGGGATCCGGACGGTCGTCGGGACCCAGTACTTC. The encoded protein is CASSQDGIRTVVGTQYF.

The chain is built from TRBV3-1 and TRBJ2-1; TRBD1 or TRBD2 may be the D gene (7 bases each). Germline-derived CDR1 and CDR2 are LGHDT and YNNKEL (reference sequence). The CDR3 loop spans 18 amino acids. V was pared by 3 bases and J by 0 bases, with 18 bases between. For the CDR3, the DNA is TGTGCCAGCAGCCACAGGGGGGGCGGGGGAGCCTCCTACAATGAGCAGTTCTTC. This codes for CASSHRGGGGASYNEQFF.

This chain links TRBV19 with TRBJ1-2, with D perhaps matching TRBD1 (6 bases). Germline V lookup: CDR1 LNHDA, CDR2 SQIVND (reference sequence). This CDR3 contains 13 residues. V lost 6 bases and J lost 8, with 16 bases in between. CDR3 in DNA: TGTGCCAGTAGACTATCCGGGGGCCAGGGCTACACCTTC. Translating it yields CASRLSGGQGYTF.

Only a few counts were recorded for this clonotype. CDR3 DNA: TGTGCCACCAGTGACACCAGGACTAGCGGGAGCCTTTTTACGCAGTATTTT. It is translated as CATSDTRTSGSLFTQYF. The chain uses TRBV24-1 and TRBJ2-3; 13 bases fit TRBD2. Per germline, CDR1 KGHDR and CDR2 SFDVKD. This CDR3 region has 17 residues. After removal of 4 bases from V and 8 bases from J, the junction contained 11 bases not matched to a gene.

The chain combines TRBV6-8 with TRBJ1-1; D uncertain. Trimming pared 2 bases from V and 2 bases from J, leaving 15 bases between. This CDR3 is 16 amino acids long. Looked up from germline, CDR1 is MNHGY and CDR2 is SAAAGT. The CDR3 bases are TGTGCCAGCAGTTACAGTCTTCAGATGGGTAACACTGAAGCTTTCTTT. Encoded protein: CASSYSLQMGNTEAFF.

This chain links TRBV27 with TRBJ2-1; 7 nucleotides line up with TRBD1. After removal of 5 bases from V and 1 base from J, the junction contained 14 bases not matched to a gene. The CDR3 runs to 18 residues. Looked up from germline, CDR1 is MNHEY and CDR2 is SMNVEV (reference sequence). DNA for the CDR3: TGTGCCAGCAGTGGACAGGTGATCCTCTCTAAGTCCTACAATGAGCAGTTCTTC. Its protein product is CASSGQVILSKSYNEQFF.

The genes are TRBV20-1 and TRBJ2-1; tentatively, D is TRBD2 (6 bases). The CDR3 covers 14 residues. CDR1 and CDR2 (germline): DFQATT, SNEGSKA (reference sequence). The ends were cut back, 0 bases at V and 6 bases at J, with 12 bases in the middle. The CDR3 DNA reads TGCAGTGCTAGAGAGGGAGGAAACGCCAATGAGCAGTTCTTC. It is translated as CSAREGGNANEQFF.

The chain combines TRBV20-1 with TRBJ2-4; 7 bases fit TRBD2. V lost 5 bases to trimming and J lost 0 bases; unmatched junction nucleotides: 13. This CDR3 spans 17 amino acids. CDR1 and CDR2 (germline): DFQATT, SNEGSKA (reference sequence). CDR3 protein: CSAHQSSGRGAKNIQYF. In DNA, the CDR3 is TGCAGTGCTCATCAAAGCTCAGGGAGGGGAGCCAAAAACATTCAGTACTTC.

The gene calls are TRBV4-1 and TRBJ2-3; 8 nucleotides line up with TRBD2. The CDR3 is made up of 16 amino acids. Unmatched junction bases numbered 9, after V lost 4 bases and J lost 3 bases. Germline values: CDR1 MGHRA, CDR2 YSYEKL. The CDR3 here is CASSPKGAGVTDTQYF. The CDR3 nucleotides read TGCGCCAGCAGCCCCAAGGGAGCGGGGGTTACAGATACGCAGTATTTT.

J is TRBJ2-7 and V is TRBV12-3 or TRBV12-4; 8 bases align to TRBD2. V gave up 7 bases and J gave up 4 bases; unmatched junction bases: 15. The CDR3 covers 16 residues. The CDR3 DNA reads TGTGCCAGCACCTTACACCGCGGGGGGAGAGATTACGAGCAGTACTTC. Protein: CASTLHRGGRDYEQYF.

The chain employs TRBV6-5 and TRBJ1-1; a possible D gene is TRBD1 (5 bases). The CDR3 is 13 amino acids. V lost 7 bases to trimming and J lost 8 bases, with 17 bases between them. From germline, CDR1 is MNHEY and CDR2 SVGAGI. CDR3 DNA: TGTGCCAGCATCTTAACAGGAGTACAAGAAGCTTTCTTT. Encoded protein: CASILTGVQEAFF.